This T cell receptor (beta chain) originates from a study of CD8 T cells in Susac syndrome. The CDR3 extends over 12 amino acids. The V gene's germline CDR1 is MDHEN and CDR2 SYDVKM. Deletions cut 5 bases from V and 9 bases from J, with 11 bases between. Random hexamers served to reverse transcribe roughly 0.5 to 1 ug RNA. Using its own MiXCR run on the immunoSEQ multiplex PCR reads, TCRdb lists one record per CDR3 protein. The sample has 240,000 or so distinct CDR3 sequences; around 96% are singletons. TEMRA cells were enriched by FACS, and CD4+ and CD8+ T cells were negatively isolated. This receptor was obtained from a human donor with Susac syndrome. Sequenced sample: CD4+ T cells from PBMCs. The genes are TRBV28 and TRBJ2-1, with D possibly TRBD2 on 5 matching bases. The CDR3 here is CASSQTRPEQFF. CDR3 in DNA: TGTGCCAGCAGTCAAACTAGACCTGAGCAGTTCTTC.